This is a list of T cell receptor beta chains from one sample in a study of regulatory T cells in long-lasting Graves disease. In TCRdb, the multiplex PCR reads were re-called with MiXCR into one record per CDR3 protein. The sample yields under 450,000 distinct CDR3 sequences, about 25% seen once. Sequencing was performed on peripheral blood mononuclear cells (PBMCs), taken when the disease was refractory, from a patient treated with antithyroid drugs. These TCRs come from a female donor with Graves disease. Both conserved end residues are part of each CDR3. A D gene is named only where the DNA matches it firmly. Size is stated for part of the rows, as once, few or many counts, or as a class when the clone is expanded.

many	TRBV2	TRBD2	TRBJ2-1	CASSGLAGDNEQFF	TGTGCCAGCAGTGGGCTAGCGGGGGACAATGAGCAGTTCTTC
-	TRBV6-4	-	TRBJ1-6	CASSERSRGGLHF	TGTGCCAGCAGTGAACGTAGCCGCGGAGGCCTCCACTTT
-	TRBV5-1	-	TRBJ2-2	CASQPWLANTGELFF	TGCGCCAGCCAACCCTGGCTGGCGAACACCGGGGAGCTGTTTTTT
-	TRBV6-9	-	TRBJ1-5	CASSYSWQTHQPQHF	TGTGCCAGCAGTTACTCTTGGCAGACTCATCAGCCCCAGCATTTT
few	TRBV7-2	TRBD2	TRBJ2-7	CASSRTSGSRYEQYF	TGTGCCAGCAGCCGGACTAGCGGGAGCAGATACGAGCAGTACTTC
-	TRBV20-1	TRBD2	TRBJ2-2	CSAPGTRGTGELFF	TGCAGTGCTCCCGGGACTAGAGGCACCGGGGAGCTGTTTTTT
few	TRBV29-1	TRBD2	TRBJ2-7	CSATGPGGSYEQYF	TGCAGCGCCACGGGACCGGGGGGTAGTTACGAGCAGTACTTC
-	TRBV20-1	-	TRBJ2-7	CSARDAALLAYEQYF	TGCAGTGCTAGAGACGCAGCCCTACTGGCCTACGAGCAGTACTTC
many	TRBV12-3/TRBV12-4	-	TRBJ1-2	CASSFSSNYGYTF	TGTGCCAGCAGTTTCTCCAGTAACTATGGCTACACCTTC
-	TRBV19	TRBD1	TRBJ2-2	CASRDRRSGELFF	TGTGCCAGCCGGGACAGGCGGTCCGGGGAGCTGTTTTTT
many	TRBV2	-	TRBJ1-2	CASKLGDYGYTF	TGTGCCAGCAAGCTTGGAGACTATGGCTACACCTTC
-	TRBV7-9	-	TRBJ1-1	CASSGKWGLSMNTEAFF	TGTGCCAGCAGCGGAAAATGGGGGCTTTCTATGAACACTGAAGCTTTCTTT
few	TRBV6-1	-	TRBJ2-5	CASRPGGARGETQYF	TGTGCCAGCAGGCCCGGAGGGGCTAGGGGAGAGACCCAGTACTTC
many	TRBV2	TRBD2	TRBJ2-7	CASSRTSDYEQYF	TGTGCCAGCAGTCGTACTAGCGACTACGAGCAGTACTTC